This T cell receptor beta chain was captured in a study of T-cell reconstitution after alpha-beta-depleted transplantation in children. Study conclusions and caveats: Hyperexpanded clones declined; after one year, newly produced T cells mostly supplied diversity. Some patients showed high day-60 TCRbeta diversity, which derived from surviving recipient T cells and thymic progenitors. As was reported, about two months after transplant, alpha-beta T cells came from several hundred expanded graft clones.

Germline loops: CDR1 MNHNS, CDR2 SASEGT. CDR3 length: 17 residues. Trimming removed 5 bases from V and 3 bases from J, with 23 bases in between. Worth noting for this clonotype: Its antigen is as yet unknown.

The library targeted TCRbeta and was prepared with unique molecular identifiers. TCRdb reanalysed the PCR reads using MiXCR and keeps one entry per CDR3 protein. The profile covers around 490,000 distinct CDR3 sequences, with roughly an eighth appearing a single time and 12% to 15% taken by the ten largest. The sequence came from a female patient aged 2-10 years who had a stem cell transplant for aplastic anemia, so the T cells may come from the graft donor. The sequencing here drew on PBMCs, mostly from graft donor cells, taken 180 days after TCRalphabeta/CD19-depleted stem cell transplant. V gene TRBV6-1 combines with J gene TRBJ2-7; tentative D call: TRBD2 (5 bases). CDR3 residues: CASSQGLLRTPFYEQYF. The CDR3, as DNA: TGTGCCAGCAGTCAAGGGCTGTTAAGGACTCCCTTCTACGAGCAGTACTTC.